Each of the 25 T cell receptor beta chains below was sequenced from the same sample in a study of siplizumab effects on memory and regulatory T cells. Sequenced by immunoSEQ multiplex PCR; TCRdb stores in-frame clones only, minus some. The data contain roughly 68,000 clones, 95% to 98% of them seen just once; the ten biggest clones take up around 0.093%. Sequenced material: naive CD8+ T cells sorted from blood. These receptors were collected from a human donor in good health.

The CDR3: CASSSLGDQETQYF. In DNA, the CDR3 is TGTGCCAGCAGCTCTCTCGGAGACCAAGAGACCCAGTACTTC. This chain uses TRBV7-6 with TRBJ2-5; D is unresolved. Germline CDR1 and CDR2: SGHVS and FNYEAQ. V was trimmed by 4 bases and J by 0 bases, leaving 9 bases between them. The CDR3 spans 14 residues. The variable domain in full, completed from reference TRBV7-6 and TRBJ2-5, reads GAGVSQSPRYKVTKRGQDVALRCDPISGHVSLYWYRQALGQGPEFLTYFNYEAQQDKSGLPNDRFSAERPEGSISTLTIQRTEQRDSAMYRCASSSLGDQETQYFGPGTRLLVL.

V and J are TRBV20-1 and TRBJ2-1; D remains unclear. V was trimmed by 6 bases and J by 4 bases, leaving 7 bases between them. The CDR3 sequence is 11 residues long. From germline, CDR1 is DFQATT and CDR2 SNEGSKA (reference sequence). In DNA, the CDR3 is TGCAGTGCCCCGGATTACAATGAGCAGTTCTTC. It encodes CSAPDYNEQFF.

The V gene is TRBV7-3, the J gene TRBJ2-1; D is possibly TRBD1 or TRBD2 (6 bases each). The CDR3 totals 12 residues. The V and J ends lost 5 bases and 10 bases respectively, with 12 bases between them. Germline CDR1 SGHTA, CDR2 FQGTGA. The CDR3 loop is CASSQGGPEQFF. The CDR3 nucleotides are TGTGCCAGCAGCCAAGGGGGGCCCGAGCAGTTCTTC.

In its sample, this clone was seen once. In nucleotides, the CDR3 is TGTGCCAGCAGTCCTCCCCCGGGGCTGAGCGGCTACACCTTC. Protein: CASSPPPGLSGYTF. The rearrangement uses TRBV28 and TRBJ1-2; tentatively, D is TRBD1 (5 bases). This CDR3 comprises 14 residues. V lost 5 bases and J 8 bases, leaving 18 bases between the germline ends. The germline V gene encodes CDR1 MDHEN and CDR2 SYDVKM.

The chain uses TRBV7-2 and TRBJ2-7; no reliable D call. CDR3 length: 14 residues. V was pared by 5 bases and J by 3 bases, with 14 bases between. Germline V gives CDR1 SGHTA, CDR2 FQGNSA. CDR3 nucleotides: TGTGCCAGCAGCCCGCTGCAGCTTCACTACGAGCAGTACTTC. Protein sequence: CASSPLQLHYEQYF.

The rearrangement joins TRBV5-6 to TRBJ2-7; D possibly corresponds to TRBD1 (5 bases). This CDR3 comprises 13 residues. CDR1 is SGHDT, CDR2 YYEEEE, per germline. V gave up 2 bases and J gave up 4 bases, with 10 bases separating them. Here the CDR3 DNA reads TGTGCCAGCAGCTTAGGGGCGCGGTACGAGCAGTACTTC. Translating it yields CASSLGARYEQYF.

The chain recombines TRBV28 with TRBJ2-3; D unclear. V was shortened by 3 bases and J by 5 bases, with 6 bases between the two germline ends. This CDR3 spans 12 amino acids. From germline, CDR1 is MDHEN and CDR2 SYDVKM. This chain's CDR3 is CASSLSGDTQYF. DNA for the CDR3: TGTGCCAGCAGTTTGTCTGGAGATACGCAGTATTTT.

The chain recombines TRBV5-1 with TRBJ2-5; possibly TRBD2 for D (6 bases). Per the germline V gene, CDR1 is SGHRS and CDR2 is YFSETQ. This CDR3 has 15 residues. V gave up 3 bases and J gave up 4 bases, with 16 bases separating them. The DNA for the CDR3 is TGCGCCAGCAGCTCAGAGGACCCGGAGGGAGAGACCCAGTACTTC. This encodes CASSSEDPEGETQYF. The entire variable domain, with the rest obtained from reference TRBV5-1 and TRBJ2-5, is as follows: KAGVTQTPRYLIKTRGQQVTLSCSPISGHRSVSWYQQTPGQGLQFLFEYFSETQRNKGNFPGRFSGRQFSNSRSEMNVSTLELGDSALYLCASSSEDPEGETQYFGPGTRLLVL.

With respect to this clone: At one end, the junction sequence differs from germline, possibly due to a read error. This sequence joins TRBV4-3 and TRBJ1-1; D may be TRBD1 (6 bases). CDR1 and CDR2 (germline): LGHNA, YSLEER. The CDR3 spans 13 residues. The CDR3 spells CASSNTGNPEAFF. In DNA form, the CDR3 reads TGCGCCAGCAGTAATACAGGGAACCCTGAAGCTTTCTTT.

The J gene is TRBJ1-6, the V gene TRBV2; possible D gene TRBD1, 5 bases. With 3 bases removed from V and 13 bases from J, the gap between germline ends came to 25 bases. Germline lookup yields CDR1 SNHLY and CDR2 FYNNEI. The CDR3 has 17 amino acids. The CDR3 DNA reads as TGTGCCAGCAGTGATCCGACCTCGACAGAGCGGTTTATCCCCCTCCACTTT. It codes for CASSDPTSTERFIPLHF.

The CDR3 region has the DNA TGTGCCAGTAGTCGGGGGGAGAACACTGAAGCTTTCTTT. It is translated as CASSRGENTEAFF. This chain links TRBV6-5 with TRBJ1-1, with D tentatively TRBD1 (5 bases). V lost 9 bases, J lost 1 base, and 12 bases lay in between. The germline V gene has CDR1 MNHEY and CDR2 SVGAGI. This CDR3 is 13 amino acids long.

V gene TRBV28 combines with J gene TRBJ1-2; a weak D match, TRBD1 (5 bases). This CDR3 comprises 18 residues. The V end was cut by 8 bases, the J end by 0 bases, with 25 bases between. The V gene's germline CDR1 is MDHEN and CDR2 SYDVKM. CDR3 amino acids: CASFETGDASYSNYGYTF. The CDR3 DNA reads as TGTGCCAGCTTTGAAACGGGGGACGCCTCCTACTCTAACTATGGCTACACCTTC.

The CDR3 sequence: CATSRGSSETQYF. Written as DNA, the CDR3 is TGTGCCACCAGCAGAGGTAGTTCTGAGACCCAGTACTTC. The chain combines TRBV15 with TRBJ2-5, with D unclear. Trimming cost V 1 base and J 5 bases, with 8 bases left between them. CDR1 and CDR2 from the germline V gene are LNHNV and YYDKDF (reference sequence). The CDR3 has 13 residues.

This clone was counted once. The chain combines TRBV7-9 with TRBJ2-7; weak D call: TRBD1 (6 bases). The germline V gene encodes CDR1 SEHNR and CDR2 FQNEAQ (reference sequence). V was trimmed by 5 bases and J by 0 bases, leaving 8 bases between them. The CDR3 totals 13 residues. CDR3 nucleotide sequence: TGTGCCAGCAGCCCAGGGGCCTCCTACGAGCAGTACTTC. Protein product: CASSPGASYEQYF.

The rearrangement joins TRBV5-4 to TRBJ2-3, with 7 positions matching TRBD1. Germline CDR1 SGHNT, CDR2 YYREEE (reference sequence). Trimming took 7 bases from V and 2 from J; bases not matched to a gene: 13. This CDR3 spans 16 amino acids. CDR3 sequence (DNA): TGTGCCAGCTCAGAACCTCAGGGGGTTTTCACAGATACGCAGTATTTT. This encodes CASSEPQGVFTDTQYF.

CDR3 nucleotide sequence: TGTGCCAGCAGCTCTTACAGGGGTTACACAGATACGCAGTATTTT. The encoded protein is CASSSYRGYTDTQYF. The rearrangement uses TRBV11-2 and TRBJ2-3, with 7 bases fitting TRBD1. CDR3 length equals 15 residues. Germline CDR1 reads SGHAT; CDR2 reads FQNNGV. Germline trimming cut 4 bases from V and 2 bases from J; bases unmatched to any gene: 6.

About this clone: At one boundary the junction diverges from the germline segment, which might be a read error. The CDR3 loop reads CASSFGQAFSGANALTF. DNA of the CDR3: TGTGCCAGCAGTTTTGGGCAGGCGTTCTCTGGGGCCAACGCCCTGACTTTC. The chain recombines TRBV27 with TRBJ2-6, with a weak D call TRBD1 (5 bases). The CDR3 loop spans 17 amino acids. Germline assignment: CDR1 MNHEY and CDR2 SMNVEV (reference sequence).

This chain links TRBV6-5 with TRBJ2-7; no reliable D call. The V end was cut by 1 base, the J end by 5 bases, with 9 bases between. CDR3 length: 13 amino acids. Germline CDR1 and CDR2: MNHEY and SVGAGI. CDR3 DNA: TGTGCCAGCAGTTACTGGCGAAACAACGAGCAGTACTTC. It specifies CASSYWRNNEQYF.

The CDR3 region has the DNA TGTGCCTGGAGTGTAAGGCTAGCACCATACGAGCAGTTCTTC. It translates to CAWSVRLAPYEQFF. The chain combines TRBV30 with TRBJ2-1, with D tentatively TRBD2 (5 bases). CDR3 length: 14 amino acids. Germline-derived CDR1 and CDR2 are GTSNPN and SVGIG (reference sequence). Trimming shortened V by 0 bases and J by 10 bases, and 16 bases separated the two germline ends.

The chain has TRBV6-5 and TRBJ2-7; no clear D gene. The germline CDR1 and CDR2 sequences are MNHEY and SVGAGI. The CDR3 contains 14 residues. V was clipped by 0 bases and J by 7 bases, with 13 bases between them. The CDR3 protein is CASSYSWAAEEQYF. CDR3 DNA sequence: TGTGCCAGCAGTTACTCGTGGGCCGCCGAGGAGCAGTACTTC.

The CDR3 DNA follows: TGCGCCAGCAGCGCGGGACAGGGAGCAACTAATGAAAAACTGTTTTTT. It translates to CASSAGQGATNEKLFF. V gene TRBV5-1 combines with J gene TRBJ1-4, with TRBD1 identical over 9 bases. Germline V gene sequence: CDR1 SGHRS, CDR2 YFSETQ. V gave up 4 bases and J gave up 0 bases; unmatched junction bases: 4. The length of the CDR3 is 16 residues. Combining the CDR3 with reference TRBV5-1 and TRBJ1-4 gives the whole variable domain KAGVTQTPRYLIKTRGQQVTLSCSPISGHRSVSWYQQTPGQGLQFLFEYFSETQRNKGNFPGRFSGRQFSNSRSEMNVSTLELGDSALYLCASSAGQGATNEKLFFGSGTQLSVL.

CDR3 coding DNA: TGTGCCAGTACTGTTACAGGGGGGAATGAAAAACTGTTTTTT. It encodes CASTVTGGNEKLFF. The V and J genes are TRBV19 and TRBJ1-4; 8 bases fit TRBD1. CDR1 is LNHDA, CDR2 SQIVND, per germline (reference sequence). The CDR3 has 14 residues. V trimming: 7 bases; J trimming: 5 bases; junction bases outside the gene matches: 6.

The CDR3 loop is CASGGVSTEAFF. The CDR3 nucleotides are TGTGCTAGTGGGGGGGTGAGCACTGAAGCTTTCTTT. The chain is built from TRBV12-5 and TRBJ1-1; possible D gene TRBD1, 5 bases. CDR1 is LGHNT, CDR2 FRNRAP, per germline. The CDR3 is made up of 12 amino acids. V lost 6 bases to trimming and J lost 4 bases, with 9 bases between them.

J is TRBJ1-6 and V is TRBV9, with no clear D. This CDR3 has 16 residues. Germline V gene lookup returns CDR1 SGDLS and CDR2 YYNGEE. Trimming left V 4 bases short and J 5 bases short, with 16 bases between. CDR3 sequence: CASSRTGELDNSPLHF. CDR3 in DNA: TGTGCCAGCAGCAGAACTGGGGAATTGGATAATTCACCCCTCCACTTT.

This clone showed up just a few times. The chain links TRBV2 to TRBJ1-1; possibly TRBD1 for D (6 bases). Germline V lookup: CDR1 SNHLY, CDR2 FYNNEI. This CDR3 spans 13 amino acids. V was clipped by 3 bases and J by 6 bases, with 11 bases between them. CDR3 sequence: CASSEVQGPEAFF. The CDR3 nucleotides read TGTGCCAGCAGTGAGGTCCAGGGGCCTGAAGCTTTCTTT.